The 5 T cell receptor beta chains listed next were all sequenced from one sample in a study of blood T cell repertoires in COVID-19. The repertoire was sequenced with immunoSEQ multiplex PCR; TCRdb's copy has only in-frame clones and lacks some. The table lists roughly 32,000 clones, more than 70% of them singletons. Source material: peripheral blood. The receptor source for this set is a human donor in a cohort sampled during active COVID-19.

The sample holds a few counts of this clone. The chain combines TRBV4-1 with TRBJ2-3; a weak D match, TRBD2 (6 bases). CDR3 length: 14 amino acids. CDR1 MGHRA and CDR2 YSYEKL come from the germline V gene. Trimming left V 4 bases short and J 5 bases short, with 13 bases between. The CDR3 nucleotides read TGCGCCAGCAGCCCGGCTGGGGGGAGAGATACGCAGTATTTT. Translated: CASSPAGGRDTQYF.

V is TRBV3-1 (or the pseudogene TRBV3-2) and J is TRBJ1-1, with D tentatively TRBD1 (6 bases). Per the germline V gene, CDR1 is LGHDT and CDR2 is YNNKEL (reference sequence). V dropped 4 bases and J dropped 5 bases, with 14 bases sitting between them. The CDR3 has 14 amino acids. CDR3: CASSPTGLATEAFF. CDR3 sequence (DNA): TGTGCCAGCAGCCCCACAGGGTTGGCGACTGAAGCTTTCTTT.

V usage is TRBV28 and J usage is TRBJ1-2; TRBD1 might be the D (6 bases). V lost 6 bases to trimming and J lost 7 bases, with 18 bases between them. This CDR3 region has 14 residues. CDR1 and CDR2 from the germline V gene are MDHEN and SYDVKM. CDR3 sequence reads: CASSEQGIGGGYTF. In nucleotides, the CDR3 is TGTGCCAGCAGCGAACAGGGAATCGGAGGTGGCTACACCTTC.

V usage is TRBV6-6 and J usage is TRBJ2-1; tentative D call: TRBD1 (5 bases). The V gene lost 2 bases and the J gene lost 0 bases, with 11 bases spanning the gap. The CDR3 sequence is 16 residues long. The germline gives CDR1 MNHNY, CDR2 SVGAGI (reference sequence). The CDR3 coding sequence is TGTGCCAGCAGTTACGGACAACACAACTCCTACAATGAGCAGTTCTTC. Translation gives CASSYGQHNSYNEQFF.

Turning to this clone: The same CDR3 also results from other DNA sequences found in this sample. The rearrangement uses TRBV5-1 and TRBJ2-7, with TRBD1 matching over 7 bases. The CDR3 sequence is 16 residues long. From germline, CDR1 is SGHRS and CDR2 YFSETQ. The V gene end was trimmed by 0 bases and the J gene end by 1 base; junction bases not matched to a gene: 7. The CDR3, as DNA: TGCGCCAGCAGCTTGGGGCACCGGGACAGTTCCTACGAGCAGTACTTC. The encoded protein is CASSLGHRDSSYEQYF.